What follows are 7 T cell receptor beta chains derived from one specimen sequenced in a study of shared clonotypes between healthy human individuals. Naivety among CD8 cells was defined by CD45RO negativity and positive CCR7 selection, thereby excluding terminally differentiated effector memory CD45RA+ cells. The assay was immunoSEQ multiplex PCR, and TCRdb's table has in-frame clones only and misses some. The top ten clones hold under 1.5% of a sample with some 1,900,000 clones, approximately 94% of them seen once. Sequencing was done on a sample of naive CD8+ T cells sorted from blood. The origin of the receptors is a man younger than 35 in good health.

This CDR3 is CASSIIFGPLNTEAFF. CDR3 nucleotides: TGTGCCAGTAGTATTATATTCGGTCCCCTGAACACTGAAGCTTTCTTT. This rearrangement joins TRBV19 to TRBJ1-1; D is unresolved. This CDR3 spans 16 amino acids. Trimming shortened V by 3 bases and J by 0 bases, and 14 bases separated the two germline ends. CDR1 LNHDA and CDR2 SQIVND come from the germline V gene (reference sequence). The full variable domain, completed using reference TRBV19 and TRBJ1-1, is DGGITQSPKYLFRKEGQNVTLSCEQNLNHDAMYWYRQDPGQGLRLIYYSQIVNDFQKGDIAEGYSVSREKKESFPLTVTSAQKNPTAFYLCASSIIFGPLNTEAFFGQGTRLTVV.

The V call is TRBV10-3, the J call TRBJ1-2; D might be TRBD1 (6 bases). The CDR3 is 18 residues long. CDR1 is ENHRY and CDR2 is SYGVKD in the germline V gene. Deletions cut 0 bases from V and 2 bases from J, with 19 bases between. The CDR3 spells CAISESTLGGPSNYGYTF. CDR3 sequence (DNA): TGTGCCATCAGTGAGTCGACTCTAGGGGGACCGAGCAACTATGGCTACACCTTC.

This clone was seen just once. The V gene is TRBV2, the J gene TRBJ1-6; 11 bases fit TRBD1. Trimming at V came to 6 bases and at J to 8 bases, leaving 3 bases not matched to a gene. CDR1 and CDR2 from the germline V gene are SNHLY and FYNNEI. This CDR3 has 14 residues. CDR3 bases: TGTGCCAGCAGACCGGGACAGGGGGATTCACCCCTCCACTTT. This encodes CASRPGQGDSPLHF. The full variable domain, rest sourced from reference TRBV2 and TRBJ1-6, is EPEVTQTPSHQVTQMGQEVILRCVPISNHLYFYWYRQILGQKVEFLVSFYNNEISEKSEIFDDQFSVERPDGSNFTLKIRSTKLEDSAMYFCASRPGQGDSPLHFGNGTRLTVT.

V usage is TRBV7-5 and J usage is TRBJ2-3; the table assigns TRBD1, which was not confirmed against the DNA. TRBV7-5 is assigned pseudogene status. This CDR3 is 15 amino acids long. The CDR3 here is CARSSRDRGSDTQYF. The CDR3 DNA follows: TGTGCCAGAAGCTCCCGGGACAGGGGCTCAGATACGCAGTATTTT.

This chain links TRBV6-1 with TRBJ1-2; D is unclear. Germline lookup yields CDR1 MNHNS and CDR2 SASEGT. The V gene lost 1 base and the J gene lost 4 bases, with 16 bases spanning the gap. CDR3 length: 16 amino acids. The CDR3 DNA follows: TGTGCCAGCAGTGAAGAGGGCCATGCCTCCGTCTATGGCTACACCTTC. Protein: CASSEEGHASVYGYTF.

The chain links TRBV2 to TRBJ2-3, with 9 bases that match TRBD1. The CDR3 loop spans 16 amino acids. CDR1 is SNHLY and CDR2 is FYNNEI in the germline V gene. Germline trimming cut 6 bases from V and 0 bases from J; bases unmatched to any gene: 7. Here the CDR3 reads CASRNRQGGSTDTQYF. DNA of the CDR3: TGTGCCAGCAGGAACCGACAGGGGGGGAGCACAGATACGCAGTATTTT.

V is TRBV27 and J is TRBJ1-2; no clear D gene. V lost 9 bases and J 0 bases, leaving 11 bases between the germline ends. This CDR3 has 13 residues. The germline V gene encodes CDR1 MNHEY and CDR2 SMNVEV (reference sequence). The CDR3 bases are TGTGCCAGTGGGAAATCAGCTAACTATGGCTACACCTTC. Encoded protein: CASGKSANYGYTF.